What follows is one TCR beta chain and its context. The antigen remains unidentified. This sample was taken from a study of siplizumab effects on memory and regulatory T cells. Study results and limitations: Memory cells that were CD4+ and unstimulated gave rise to alloreactive sequences, which siplizumab significantly reduced.

The repertoire was sequenced with immunoSEQ multiplex PCR; TCRdb's copy has only in-frame clones and lacks some. The repertoire includes around 110,000 clones, roughly 94% of them detected once, and 1.5% to 2% sits in the top ten. Germline V gene lookup returns CDR1 LNHDA and CDR2 SQIVND (reference sequence). J gave up 4 bases and V 4 bases, and 5 bases lay outside the gene matches. CDR3 length: 14 amino acids. V and J are TRBV19 and TRBJ2-3, with 7 bases matching TRBD2. Material for sequencing was non-Treg CD4+ T cells sorted from blood. The receptor's source is a human donor in good health. CDR3 protein: CASSTGLQADTQYF. The CDR3 DNA follows: TGTGCCAGTAGTACGGGACTACAAGCAGATACGCAGTATTTT.